The present T cell receptor beta chain was sequenced within a study of pediatric ulcerative colitis. Across the study: Over five patients showed pancolitis and two showed left-sided colitis.

One to two pinch biopsies were taken from the rectum during colonoscopy. A word on this clone: Antigen: not known.

V gave up 3 bases and J gave up 3 bases, with 24 bases separating them. The CDR3 totals 18 residues. Germline CDR1 reads SGDLS; CDR2 reads YYNGEE. The repertoire was sequenced with immunoSEQ multiplex PCR; TCRdb's copy has only in-frame clones and lacks some. Seen here are over 30,000 clones, 80% to 90% observed once, and the top ten hold 1.1%. Study-wide results and limits: A couple of rectal clonotypes were found only in ulcerative colitis patients, all of them.

The receptor's source is a boy aged 5-17 years with mild ulcerative colitis. The chain employs TRBV9 and TRBJ1-1; maybe TRBD1 (6 bases). Sequenced input: gut tissue. CDR3 sequence reads: CASSDRILLGGEDTEAFF. The CDR3 coding sequence is TGTGCCAGCAGCGACCGAATTCTACTGGGGGGCGAGGACACTGAAGCTTTCTTT. The variable domain in full, completed from reference TRBV9 and TRBJ1-1, reads DSGVTQTPKHLITATGQRVTLRCSPRSGDLSVYWYQQSLDQGLQFLIQYYNGEERAKGNILERFSAQQFPDLHSELNLSSLELGDSALYFCASSDRILLGGEDTEAFFGQGTRLTVV.